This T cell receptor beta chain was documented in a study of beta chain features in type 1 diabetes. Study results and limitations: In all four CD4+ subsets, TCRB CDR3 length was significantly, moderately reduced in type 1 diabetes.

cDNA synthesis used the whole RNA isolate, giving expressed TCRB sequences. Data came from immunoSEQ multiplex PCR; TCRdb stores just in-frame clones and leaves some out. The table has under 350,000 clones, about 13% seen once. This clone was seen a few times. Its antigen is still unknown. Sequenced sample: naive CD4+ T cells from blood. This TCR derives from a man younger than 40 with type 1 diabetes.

The CDR3 spells CATSLDRVSYEQYF. CDR3 DNA: TGTGCCACCAGCCTCGACAGAGTCTCCTACGAGCAGTACTTC. The chain links TRBV15 to TRBJ2-7, with D possibly matching TRBD1 (5 bases). V lost 5 bases and J lost 0, with 11 bases in between. This CDR3 contains 14 residues. Germline values: CDR1 LNHNV, CDR2 YYDKDF (reference sequence).